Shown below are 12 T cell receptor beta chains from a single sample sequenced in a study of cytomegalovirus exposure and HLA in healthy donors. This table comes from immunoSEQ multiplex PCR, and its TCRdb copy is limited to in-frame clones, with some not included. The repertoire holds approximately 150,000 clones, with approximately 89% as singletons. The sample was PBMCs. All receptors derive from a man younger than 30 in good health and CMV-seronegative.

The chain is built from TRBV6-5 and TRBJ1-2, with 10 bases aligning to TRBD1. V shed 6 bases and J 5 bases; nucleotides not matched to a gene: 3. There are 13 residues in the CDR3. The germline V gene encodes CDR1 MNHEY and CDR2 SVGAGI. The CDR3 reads CASRRDRGYGYTF. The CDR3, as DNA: TGTGCCAGCAGGAGGGACAGGGGTTATGGCTACACCTTC.

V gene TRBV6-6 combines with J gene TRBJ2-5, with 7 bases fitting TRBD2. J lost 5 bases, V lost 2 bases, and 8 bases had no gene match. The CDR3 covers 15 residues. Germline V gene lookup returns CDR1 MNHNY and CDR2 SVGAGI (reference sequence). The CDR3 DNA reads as TGTGCCAGCAGTTACCGGGACCGGCGGGGGGAGACCCAGTACTTC. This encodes CASSYRDRRGETQYF.

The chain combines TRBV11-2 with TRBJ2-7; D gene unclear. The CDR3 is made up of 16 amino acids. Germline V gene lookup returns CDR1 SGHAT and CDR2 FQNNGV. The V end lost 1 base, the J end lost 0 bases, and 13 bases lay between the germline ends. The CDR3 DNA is TGTGCCAGCAGCTTAGTATCGCAACCTAACTCCTACGAGCAGTACTTC. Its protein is CASSLVSQPNSYEQYF.

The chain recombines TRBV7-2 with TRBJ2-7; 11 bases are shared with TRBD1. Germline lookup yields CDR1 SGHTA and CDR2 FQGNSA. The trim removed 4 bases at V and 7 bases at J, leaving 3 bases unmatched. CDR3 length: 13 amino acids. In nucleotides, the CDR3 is TGTGCCAGCAGCTCGGACAGGGGGCTTGAGCAGTACTTC. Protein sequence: CASSSDRGLEQYF.

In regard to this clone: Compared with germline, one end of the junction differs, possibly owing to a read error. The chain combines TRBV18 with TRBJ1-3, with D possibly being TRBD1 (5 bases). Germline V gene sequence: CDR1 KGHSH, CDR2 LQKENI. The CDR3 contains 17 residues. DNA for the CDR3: TGTGCCAGCGCACCCCAGTTTGGGGGGAATCTTCGAAACACCATATATTTT. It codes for CASAPQFGGNLRNTIYF.

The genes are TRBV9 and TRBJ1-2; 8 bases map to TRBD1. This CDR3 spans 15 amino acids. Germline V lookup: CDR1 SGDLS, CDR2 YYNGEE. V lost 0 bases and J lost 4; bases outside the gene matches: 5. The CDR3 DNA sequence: TGTGCCAGCAGCGTAGACGACAGGGGAAGCTATGGCTACACCTTC. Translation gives CASSVDDRGSYGYTF.

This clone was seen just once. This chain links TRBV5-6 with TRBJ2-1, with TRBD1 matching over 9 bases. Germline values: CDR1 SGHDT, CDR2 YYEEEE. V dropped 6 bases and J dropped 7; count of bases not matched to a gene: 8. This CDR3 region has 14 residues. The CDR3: CASTPLDRGNEQFF. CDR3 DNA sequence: TGTGCCAGCACCCCATTGGACAGGGGAAATGAGCAGTTCTTC.

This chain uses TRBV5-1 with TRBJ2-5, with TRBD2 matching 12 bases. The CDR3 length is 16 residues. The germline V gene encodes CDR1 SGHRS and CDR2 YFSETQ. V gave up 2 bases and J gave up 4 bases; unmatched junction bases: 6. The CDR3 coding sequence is TGCGCCAGCAGCTTTACTAGCGGGGGGCTACCAGAGACCCAGTACTTC. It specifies CASSFTSGGLPETQYF.

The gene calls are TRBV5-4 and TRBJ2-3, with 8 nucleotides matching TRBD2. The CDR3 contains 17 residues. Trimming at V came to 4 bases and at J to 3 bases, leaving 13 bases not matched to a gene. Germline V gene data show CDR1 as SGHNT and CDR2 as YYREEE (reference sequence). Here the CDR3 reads CASSLSSGGLSTDTQYF. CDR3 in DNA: TGTGCCAGCAGCCTCTCATCGGGGGGGCTTAGTACAGATACGCAGTATTTT.

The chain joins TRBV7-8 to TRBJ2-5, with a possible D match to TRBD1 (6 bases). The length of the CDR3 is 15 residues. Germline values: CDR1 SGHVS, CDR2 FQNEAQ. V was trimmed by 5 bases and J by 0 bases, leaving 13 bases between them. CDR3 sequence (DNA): TGTGCCAGCAGCCACAGGGATGGGTACCAAGAGACCCAGTACTTC. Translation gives CASSHRDGYQETQYF.

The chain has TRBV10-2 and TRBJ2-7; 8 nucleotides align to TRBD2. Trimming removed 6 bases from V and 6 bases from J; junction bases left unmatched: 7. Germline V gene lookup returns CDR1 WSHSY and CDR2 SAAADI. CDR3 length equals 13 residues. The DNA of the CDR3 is TGCGCCAGCAGGAACAGGGCGGGGGGCGAGCAGTACGTC. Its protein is CASRNRAGGEQYV.

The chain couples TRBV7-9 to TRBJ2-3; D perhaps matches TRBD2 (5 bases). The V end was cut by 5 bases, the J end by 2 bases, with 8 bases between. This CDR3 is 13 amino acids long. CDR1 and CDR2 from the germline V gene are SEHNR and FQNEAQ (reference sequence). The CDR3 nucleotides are TGTGCCAGCAGCCCCGGGAACACAGATACGCAGTATTTT. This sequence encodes CASSPGNTDTQYF.